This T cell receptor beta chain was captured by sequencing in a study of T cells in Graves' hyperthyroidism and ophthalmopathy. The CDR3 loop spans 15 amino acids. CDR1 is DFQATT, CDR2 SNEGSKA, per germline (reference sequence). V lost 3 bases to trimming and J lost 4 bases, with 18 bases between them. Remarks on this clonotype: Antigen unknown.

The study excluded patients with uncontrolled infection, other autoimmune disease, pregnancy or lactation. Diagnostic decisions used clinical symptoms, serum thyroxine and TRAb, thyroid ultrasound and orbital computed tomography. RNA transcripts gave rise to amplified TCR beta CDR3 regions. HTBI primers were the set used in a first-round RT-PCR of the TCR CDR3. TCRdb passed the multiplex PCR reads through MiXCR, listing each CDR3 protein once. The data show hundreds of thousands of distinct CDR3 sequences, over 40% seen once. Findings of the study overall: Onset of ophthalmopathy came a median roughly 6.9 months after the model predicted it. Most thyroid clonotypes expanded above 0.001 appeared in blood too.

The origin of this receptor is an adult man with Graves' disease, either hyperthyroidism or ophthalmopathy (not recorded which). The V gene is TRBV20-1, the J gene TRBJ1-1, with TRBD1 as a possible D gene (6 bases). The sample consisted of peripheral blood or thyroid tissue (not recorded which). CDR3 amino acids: CSARRRGRVGTEAFF. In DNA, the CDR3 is TGCAGTGCTAGGCGCAGGGGAAGGGTTGGCACTGAAGCTTTCTTT.